This TCR beta chain was captured by sequencing in a study of radiotherapy plus CTLA-4 blockade in lung cancer. As for the study in general: Objective responses emerged in under 20% of patients, and over 30% attained disease control.

Clones were sequenced by immunoSEQ multiplex PCR, and TCRdb holds only the in-frame ones, with some missing. The sample lists about 59,000 clones, less than 75% occurring once. A remark on this clone: Its antigen remains unidentified.

Points from the study as a whole: The best predictor of response was reported to be early blood T cell clone dynamics, with interferon-beta. After treatment with radiotherapy plus ipilimumab, TCR clones that came from the tumor expanded in blood.

The CDR3 loop spans 14 amino acids. With 3 bases removed from V and 3 bases from J, the gap between germline ends came to 9 bases. Germline lookup yields CDR1 LNHDA and CDR2 SQIVND (reference sequence). Participants had chemo-refractory metastatic non-small-cell lung cancer and were treated with focal radiation plus ipilimumab CTLA-4 blockade. Sequencing was performed on peripheral blood, taken from a patient treated with radiotherapy plus ipilimumab. The chain uses TRBV19 and TRBJ1-5; no clear D. This clonotype originated in a human donor with non-small cell lung cancer whose response to radiotherapy plus ipilimumab could not be evaluated. CDR3 in DNA: TGTGCCAGTAGTATCAGAAGTTTCAATCAGCCCCAGCATTTT. Translation gives CASSIRSFNQPQHF.